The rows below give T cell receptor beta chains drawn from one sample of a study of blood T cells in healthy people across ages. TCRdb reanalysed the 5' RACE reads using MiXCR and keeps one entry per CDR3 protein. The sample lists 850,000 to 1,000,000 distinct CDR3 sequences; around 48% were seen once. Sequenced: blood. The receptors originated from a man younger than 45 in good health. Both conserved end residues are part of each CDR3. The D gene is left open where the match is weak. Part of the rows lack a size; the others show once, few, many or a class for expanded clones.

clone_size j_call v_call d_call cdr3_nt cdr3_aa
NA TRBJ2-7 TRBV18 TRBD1 TGTGCCAGCTCACTTCAATCCTCCGGTCAGGGGGATGAGCAGTACTTC CASSLQSSGQGDEQYF
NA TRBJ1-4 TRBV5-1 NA TGCGCTACGGACAGACCTGAAAAACTGTTTTTT CATDRPEKLFF
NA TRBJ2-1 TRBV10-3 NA TGTGCCATCAGACCGGCGGTGAGCTCCTACAATGAGCAGTTCTTC CAIRPAVSSYNEQFF
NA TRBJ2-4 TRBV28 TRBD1 TGTGCCAGCAGCCTCACCCGGACAGGGAAAAACATTCAGTACTTC CASSLTRTGKNIQYF
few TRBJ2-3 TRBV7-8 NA TGTGCCAGCAGCTTAAGTCGTGTGTGGGGGCGAACTAGCACAGATACGCAGTATTTT CASSLSRVWGRTSTDTQYF
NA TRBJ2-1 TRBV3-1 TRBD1 TGTGCCAGCAGCCCCTTGGACAGGAGCGAGCAGTTCTTC CASSPLDRSEQFF
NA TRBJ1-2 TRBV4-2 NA TGTGCCAGCAGCCAAGATATATCGGGAAAGTTGAGGGATGGCTACACCTTC CASSQDISGKLRDGYTF
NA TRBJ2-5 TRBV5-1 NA TGCGCCAGCAGCTTTCAGGCGTACCAAGAGACCCAGTACTTC CASSFQAYQETQYF
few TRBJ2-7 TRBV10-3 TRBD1 TGTGCCATCAGTGGCGGGACAGGGGTCTCCTACGAGCAGTACTTC CAISGGTGVSYEQYF
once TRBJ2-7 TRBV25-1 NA TGTGCCAGCGGATCGTTCCAGGACTACGAGCAGTACTTC CASGSFQDYEQYF
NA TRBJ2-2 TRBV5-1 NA TGCGCCAGCAGCTTGGAGAGACCCGCGAACACCGGGGAGCTGTTTTTT CASSLERPANTGELFF
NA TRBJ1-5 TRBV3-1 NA TGTGCCAGCAGTCATGACGGGAATCAGCCCCAGCATTTT CASSHDGNQPQHF
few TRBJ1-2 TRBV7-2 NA TGTGCCAGCAGCTTAGTCTACCAGGGACAAGGCTACACCTTC CASSLVYQGQGYTF
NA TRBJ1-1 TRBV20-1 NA TGCAGTGCTATTAAGGGTTTCCGTGGGACTGAAGCTTTCTTT CSAIKGFRGTEAFF
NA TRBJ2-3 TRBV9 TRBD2 TGTGCCAGCACCAGTAGCGGGGGGGCTGGAGATACGCAGTATTTT CASTSSGGAGDTQYF
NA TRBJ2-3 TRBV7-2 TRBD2 TGTGCCAGCAGCTTAGAACGGACTAGCGGGGTAACAGATACGCAGTATTTT CASSLERTSGVTDTQYF
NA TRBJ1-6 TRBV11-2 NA TGTGCCAGCAGCTTAGATCAGTTCGGAGCTCAACCCGGGTCACCCCTCCACTTT CASSLDQFGAQPGSPLHF
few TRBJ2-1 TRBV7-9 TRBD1 TGTGCCAGCAGCCGGACAGGGGCGGGATACAATGAGCAGTTCTTC CASSRTGAGYNEQFF
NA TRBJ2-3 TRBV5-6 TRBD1 TGTGCCAGCAGCCTGCTGGACAGGGGCGAGAATACGCAGTATTTT CASSLLDRGENTQYF
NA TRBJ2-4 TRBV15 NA TGTGCCACCAGCAGTGCCCCGGGACCCCCAAGGGGAAACATTCAGTACTTC CATSSAPGPPRGNIQYF
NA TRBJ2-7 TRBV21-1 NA TGTGCCAGCAGCAAACGACGGACAGGGCAACTCTACGAGCAGTACTTC CASSKRRTGQLYEQYF
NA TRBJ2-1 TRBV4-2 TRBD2 TGTGCCAGCAGCCAAGACCCAGCGGGGGGGCCAAGCTCCTACAATGAGCAGTTCTTC CASSQDPAGGPSSYNEQFF
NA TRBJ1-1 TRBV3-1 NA TGTGCCAGCAGCCAAGAAGCAGGGCGGACTGAAGCTTTCTTT CASSQEAGRTEAFF
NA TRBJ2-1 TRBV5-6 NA TGTGCCAGCAGCTTGGTCGCAGATCTCAGCTCCTACAATGAGCAGTTCTTC CASSLVADLSSYNEQFF
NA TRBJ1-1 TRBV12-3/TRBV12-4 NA TGTGCCAGCACCTCTTGGCAGGGAGTGGCTGAAGCTTTCTTT CASTSWQGVAEAFF
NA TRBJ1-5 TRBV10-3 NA TGTGCCATCAGTGATTCAGGGGTAACGAATCAGCCCCAGCATTTT CAISDSGVTNQPQHF
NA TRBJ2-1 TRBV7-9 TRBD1 TGTGCCAGCAGCTCTGGACAGGGGGCGTCAAGCTCCTACAATGAGCAGTTCTTT CASSSGQGASSSYNEQFF
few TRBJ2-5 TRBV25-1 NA TGTGCCAGCAGTGAATCGGCCAGGGGAGCACAAGAGACCCAGTACTTC CASSESARGAQETQYF
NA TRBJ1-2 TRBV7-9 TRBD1 TGTGCCAGCAGCTTACCTCAGACAGGGCGGATAGCTAACTATGGCTACACCTTC CASSLPQTGRIANYGYTF
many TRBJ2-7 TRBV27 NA TGTGCCAGCAGTTCCCAGACAGCTACCTACGAGCAGTACTTC CASSSQTATYEQYF
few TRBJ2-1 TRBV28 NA TGTGCCAGCAGTCCCCCAAGGTCCCGCTCCTACAATGAGCAGTTCTTC CASSPPRSRSYNEQFF
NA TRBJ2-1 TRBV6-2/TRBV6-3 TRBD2 TGTGCCAGCAGCACCACTAGCGGGGGTTTCGGGGAGCAGTTCTTC CASSTTSGGFGEQFF
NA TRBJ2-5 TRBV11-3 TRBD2 TGTGCCAGCAGCTTAGGATCGGGGGGGAACCAAGAGACCCAGTACTTC CASSLGSGGNQETQYF
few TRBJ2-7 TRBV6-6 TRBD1 TGTGCCAGCAGTTACTCCTACAGGGGCTACGAGCAGTACTTC CASSYSYRGYEQYF
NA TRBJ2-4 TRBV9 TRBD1 TGTGCCAGCAGCGTAGGGCAGGGGGCTCTGGACATTCAGTACTTC CASSVGQGALDIQYF
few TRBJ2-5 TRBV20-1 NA TGCAGTGCCCCCGACTTATCCAGGGAGACCCAGTACTTC CSAPDLSRETQYF
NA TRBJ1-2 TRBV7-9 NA TGTACCAGCAGGGCGGGCACCAACTATGGCTACACCTTC CTSRAGTNYGYTF
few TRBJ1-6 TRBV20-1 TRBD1 TGCAGTGCTAGTTCGGACAGGGATAATTCACCCCTCCACTTT CSASSDRDNSPLHF
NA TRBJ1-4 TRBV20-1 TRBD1 TGCAGTGCCGCAGGGACAGCTAATGAAAAACTGTTTTTT CSAAGTANEKLFF
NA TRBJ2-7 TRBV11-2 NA TGTGCCAGCAGCCTTACCATCGGCTCCTACAATGAGCAGTACTTC CASSLTIGSYNEQYF
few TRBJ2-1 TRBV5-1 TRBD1 TGCGCCAGCAGCCCCGGGACAGGGGAGAATGAGCAGTTCTTC CASSPGTGENEQFF
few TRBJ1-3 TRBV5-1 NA TGCGCCAGCAGCTTGCGGGAATCTGGAAACACCATATATTTT CASSLRESGNTIYF
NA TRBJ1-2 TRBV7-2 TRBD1 TGTGCCAGCAGCGGAGGGACAGGGATGGTCCATGGCTACACCTTC CASSGGTGMVHGYTF
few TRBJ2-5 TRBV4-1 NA TGCGCCAGCAGCCTGGGACGGAACGAAGAGACCCAGTACTTC CASSLGRNEETQYF
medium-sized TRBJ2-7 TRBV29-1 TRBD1 TGCAGCGGATCGACAGGGTACTACGAGCAGTACTTC CSGSTGYYEQYF
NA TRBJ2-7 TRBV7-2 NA TGTGCCAGCAGCCTGTCAAAGAACCGGGACACTATCGCCGAGCAGTACTTC CASSLSKNRDTIAEQYF